Listed below are T cell receptor beta chains from one sample, sequenced in a study of shared clonotypes between healthy human individuals. Method: immunoSEQ multiplex PCR; TCRdb's copy keeps in-frame clones and lacks some. The table records about 680,000 clones, around 92% of them present only once. Material: naive CD8+ T cells sorted from blood. These receptors all stem from a man aged 25 to 45 in good health. The CDR3 runs from the conserved cysteine through the conserved F or W. A D gene is named only where the DNA matches it firmly. Part of the rows lack a size; the others show once, few, many or a class for expanded clones.

J gene | D gene | V gene | clone size | CDR3 length | CDR3 DNA | CDR3 protein
TRBJ2-7 | TRBD2 | TRBV9 | . | 20 | TGTGCCAGCAGCTTGAGCCCGGGACTAGCGGGCCTCACGGGTGCCTACGAGCAGTACTTC | CASSLSPGLAGLTGAYEQYF
TRBJ2-7 | TRBD2 | TRBV7-9 | . | 16 | TGTGCCAGCAGCCCCTCGCTGTGGGGGGGAACCTACGAGCAGTACTTC | CASSPSLWGGTYEQYF
TRBJ2-7 | . | TRBV28 | once | 17 | TGTGCCAGCAGCGAGGGGCTATTGGCCGAGGACTCCTACGAGCAGTACTTC | CASSEGLLAEDSYEQYF
TRBJ2-1 | TRBD2 | TRBV9 | once | 16 | TGTGCCAGCAGCGCCCGACGAACTAGCGGGCACAATGAGCAGTTCTTC | CASSARRTSGHNEQFF
TRBJ1-2 | . | TRBV7-9 | . | 12 | TGTGCCAGCAGTTCCGGCAACTATGGCTACACCTTC | CASSSGNYGYTF
TRBJ2-7 | . | TRBV28 | . | 12 | TGTGCCAGCAGCCTTGACAGGTACGAGCAGTACTTC | CASSLDRYEQYF
TRBJ1-6 | . | TRBV11-2 | . | 19 | TGTGCCAGCACCCTTAGGGGGGGGACAAGCTCCCATTATAATTCACCCCTCCACTTT | CASTLRGGTSSHYNSPLHF
TRBJ2-5 | . | TRBV7-2 | many | 15 | TGTGCCAGCAGCTTAGGTGGGGGTCCCCAAGAGACCCAGTACTTC | CASSLGGGPQETQYF
TRBJ2-3 | . | TRBV11-2 | . | 17 | TGTGCCAGCAGCCTTAGTCGATACGGGATGGGTTCAGATACGCAGTATTTT | CASSLSRYGMGSDTQYF
TRBJ2-3 | . | TRBV7-9 | . | 17 | TGTGCCAGCAGCTTACTCGGGCAGGCGAACTTCGGAGATACGCAGTATTTT | CASSLLGQANFGDTQYF
TRBJ2-7 | TRBD2 | TRBV5-1 | once | 16 | TGCGCCAGCAGCTCCGGGACTAGCGGGATTCCCTACGAGCAGTACTTC | CASSSGTSGIPYEQYF
TRBJ1-1 | . | TRBV5-8 | . | 14 | TGTGCCAGCAGCCTGGGGTTCATGAACACTGAAGCTTTCTTT | CASSLGFMNTEAFF
TRBJ2-5 | TRBD1 | TRBV7-9 | . | 15 | TGTGCCAGCAGGGACAGGGCTCCTTACCAAGAGACCCAGTACTTC | CASRDRAPYQETQYF
TRBJ2-3 | . | TRBV27 | . | 12 | TGTGCCAGCAGTTTCCCCGGGGATACGCAGTATTTT | CASSFPGDTQYF
TRBJ2-7 | TRBD1 | TRBV4-1 | . | 16 | TGCGCCAGCAGCTTTACCCCGGGACAGGGGTTATACGAGCAGTACTTC | CASSFTPGQGLYEQYF
TRBJ2-1 | TRBD2 | TRBV2 | . | 13 | TGTGCCAGCAGCGGGACTACCTACAATGAGCAGTTCTTC | CASSGTTYNEQFF
TRBJ2-7 | TRBD2 | TRBV27 | few | 14 | TGTGCCAGCAGTTCGCCGCTAGCGGCCTACGAGCAGTACTTC | CASSSPLAAYEQYF
TRBJ2-7 | . | TRBV7-9 | . | 14 | TGTGCCAGCAGCTTAGTCGGGCAACACACCGAGCAGTACTTC | CASSLVGQHTEQYF
TRBJ1-1 | . | TRBV4-3 | . | 14 | TGCGCCAGCAGCCAATTCGTAGGGAACACTGAAGCTTTCTTT | CASSQFVGNTEAFF
TRBJ1-2 | . | TRBV28 | . | 14 | TGTGCCAGCATCTTGGACAGCGCGAAAAGGGGCTACACCTTC | CASILDSAKRGYTF
TRBJ2-2 | . | TRBV4-1 | . | 15 | TGCGCCAGCAGCCCAGTACCTCCGAACACCGGGGAGCTGTTTTTT | CASSPVPPNTGELFF
TRBJ2-3 | . | TRBV12-5 | . | 15 | TGTGCTAGTGGGAACGGAGGGCTAGCTGCCGATACGCAGTATTTT | CASGNGGLAADTQYF
TRBJ2-1 | . | TRBV5-6 | . | 18 | TGTGCCAGCAGCTTGTTGTTTCTCGGGACTGTGGCCTACAATGAGCAGTTCTTC | CASSLLFLGTVAYNEQFF
TRBJ2-5 | TRBD1 | TRBV19 | . | 14 | TGTGCCAGGTCTACCGGGACAGGGGTGGAGACCCAGTACTTC | CARSTGTGVETQYF
TRBJ2-2 | TRBD1 | TRBV27 | . | 15 | TGTGCCAGCAGTTCCTTGGACAGGGCCTCCAGGGAGCTGTTTTTT | CASSSLDRASRELFF
TRBJ2-5 | TRBD2 | TRBV11-2 | . | 17 | TGTGCCAGCAGCCAACACGAGGGACTAGCGGGAGAGGAGACCCAGTACTTC | CASSQHEGLAGEETQYF
TRBJ2-2 | . | TRBV10-3 | . | 16 | TGTGCCATCAGTCCCGGTAGACAGTCAAACACCGGGGAGCTGTTTTTT | CAISPGRQSNTGELFF
TRBJ1-1 | . | TRBV13 | . | 14 | TGTGCCAGCAGCTTTAGAAAGGGGAACACTGAAGCTTTCTTT | CASSFRKGNTEAFF
TRBJ1-1 | . | TRBV2 | . | 11 | TGTGCCAGCAGTACAGGGACTGAAGCTTTCTTT | CASSTGTEAFF
TRBJ2-2 | . | TRBV7-6 | . | 14 | TGTGCCAGCAGCCTGGTGGGGCTTGGGGGGGAGCTGTTTTTT | CASSLVGLGGELFF
TRBJ2-2 | TRBD2 | TRBV6-4 | . | 15 | TGTGCCAGCGCGACTAGCGGAGCTAACACCGGGGAGCTGTTTTTT | CASATSGANTGELFF
TRBJ2-3 | . | TRBV9 | once | 15 | TGTGCCAGCAGCGTAGACCAGGGTTTGACAGATACGCAGTATTTT | CASSVDQGLTDTQYF
TRBJ2-5 | . | TRBV7-9 | . | 15 | TGTGCCAGCAGCTTCGGGTGGCTCGGGGAAGAGACCCAGTACTTC | CASSFGWLGEETQYF
TRBJ1-1 | TRBD1 | TRBV2 | . | 16 | TGTGCCAGCAGGGACCTCTACAGGGGGGGGAACACTGAAGCTTTCTTT | CASRDLYRGGNTEAFF
TRBJ1-2 | . | TRBV7-2 | once | 13 | TGTGCCAGCAGCGATGACAGCTTCTATGGCTACACCTTC | CASSDDSFYGYTF
TRBJ1-1 | TRBD1 | TRBV6-5 | . | 15 | TGTGCCAGCAGTAAGTCTGGGACAGGAGGGGGTGAAGCTTTCTTT | CASSKSGTGGGEAFF
TRBJ1-2 | . | TRBV2 | few | 11 | TGTGCCAGCCCGGAGGCCCGGGGCTACACCTTC | CASPEARGYTF
TRBJ2-3 | . | TRBV7-9 | . | 13 | TGTGCCAGCAGCCCGTACTCGGAAGATACGCAGTATTTT | CASSPYSEDTQYF
TRBJ2-1 | TRBD1 | TRBV5-4 | . | 15 | TGTGCCAGCAGCTTGACGGGGACAGGGGAGGATGAGCAGTTCTTC | CASSLTGTGEDEQFF
TRBJ2-2 | . | TRBV7-6 | . | 16 | TGTGCCAGCAGCTTACCCCGCGGGGAGAACACCGGGGAGCTGTTTTTT | CASSLPRGENTGELFF
TRBJ2-1 | TRBD2 | TRBV4-3 | . | 16 | TGCGCCAGCAGCAGTGGGGCTAGCGGGAGGGGTAATGAGCAGTTCTTC | CASSSGASGRGNEQFF
TRBJ2-7 | . | TRBV7-2 | . | 12 | TGTGCCAGCAGCGCATCTGCCTACGAGCAGTACTTC | CASSASAYEQYF
TRBJ2-6 | TRBD1 | TRBV2 | . | 20 | TGTGCCAGCTGCATCCTGACAGGGTCCCACTCTAGCTCTGGGGCCAACGTCCTGACTTTC | CASCILTGSHSSSGANVLTF
TRBJ2-2 | . | TRBV5-1 | . | 17 | TGCGCCAGCAGCTTGGTTTCTGAAAGGATAAACACCGGGGAGCTGTTTTTT | CASSLVSERINTGELFF
TRBJ2-7 | . | TRBV28 | once | 13 | TGTGCCAGCAGTTTCAAGAGGAATTACGAGCAGTACTTC | CASSFKRNYEQYF
TRBJ2-1 | . | TRBV28 | . | 13 | TGTGCCAGCAGTCATACAGGGAACAATGAGCAGTTCTTC | CASSHTGNNEQFF
TRBJ2-1 | . | TRBV19 | . | 12 | TGTGCCAGTGGGGGGTATTACAATGAGCAGTTCTTC | CASGGYYNEQFF
TRBJ1-1 | . | TRBV7-8 | . | 14 | TGTGCCAGCAGCGCGCAATGGGGGGGGACTGAAGCTTTCTTT | CASSAQWGGTEAFF
TRBJ2-7 | TRBD1 | TRBV6-5 | . | 15 | TGTGCCAGCAGTTACTCGAATCAGGGGGCCTACGAGCAGTACTTC | CASSYSNQGAYEQYF
TRBJ2-2 | TRBD1 | TRBV15 | . | 17 | TGTGCCACCAGCAGGATGGTTAGGACAGGGTCGGCCGGGGAGCTGTTTTTT | CATSRMVRTGSAGELFF
TRBJ2-1 | . | TRBV7-2 | once | 16 | TGTGCCAGCAGCCCCCCCGGGAGGACAGGGCACAATGAGCAGTTCTTC | CASSPPGRTGHNEQFF
TRBJ1-5 | . | TRBV15 | . | 16 | TGTGCCACCAGCAGAGGCTTCCGGGGGAGCAATCAGCCCCAGCATTTT | CATSRGFRGSNQPQHF